This T cell receptor (beta chain) was recovered during a study of brain T cells in children with intractable seizures (dated by TCRdb to 2020 to 2023). Regarding the study in general: A NanoString immunology panel was first used to screen resected brain tissue from about 53 pediatric epilepsy surgery cases for immune gene transcripts. Among the approximately twelve selected surgery cases, eight also had pre-surgery blood sequenced, leaving four with brain tissue only. Summary of the overall study and its limitations: Because sequencing depth differed between pre- and post-surgery blood, the absence of clones from the pre-surgery sample may reflect undersampling. The patients' HCMV serostatus was not known, and viral specificity was inferred solely from CDR3 sequence similarity.

The time point label corresponds to: resected brain tissue, or blood drawn just prior to surgery. The surgery cases showing the highest brain T cell transcript signatures were chosen for TCR beta chain sequencing of brain tissue and, when available, of blood. Prior to surgery, the patients had been treated with at least one anti-epileptic drug. The TCR-sequenced patients were children whose drug-resistant epilepsy was caused by tuberous sclerosis complex, focal cortical dysplasia, Rasmussen encephalitis or hemimegalencephaly. The blood samples were collected right before the epilepsy surgery. The Monarch genomic DNA purification kit was used to extract bulk genomic DNA from unsorted brain tissue and from whole blood. The immunoSEQ assay was used to generate TCR beta chain sequences from genomic DNA. Per the source publication's procedure: CDR3 sequences not starting with the conserved framework cysteine at position 104 were manually removed. To get clonality, the normalized Shannon's Diversity Index was subtracted from one, giving values from 0 (maximal diversity) to 1 (oligoclonal). To check whether a given CDR3 had different frequencies in two samples, for example brain versus blood, chi-squared comparison-of-proportions tests were used. Public clonotypes were identified through searches of immuneACCESS, and similarity to known antiviral clonotypes was evaluated with the VDJdb browser. What TCRdb holds here is the immuneACCESS table cut down to in-frame rearrangements. Part of the clones is not present; checked against another copy, under half of the missing clones reflect an unresolved V gene, and the others are unexplained. V, J and clone size are those of that table, while D and trimming were read from the DNA. The sample data list 62,000 or so clones, and approximately 94% of these were observed just once. Together, the top ten hold 0.3% to 0.45% of the sample.

As to this clone: Its antigen is unknown. No base quality information exists; no much larger clone differs at one position.

V gives up 3 bases and J gives up 8 bases, and the segment between their germline ends measures 19 bases. The CDR3 contains 16 residues, cysteine and phenylalanine counted. Kept here is only the CDR3 DNA, which spans 48 bases and is read in frame from base 1. The germline V gene encodes CDR1 SGHAT and CDR2 FQNNGV. The clonotype originates from a boy under two years old with focal cortical dysplasia and intractable seizures. The chain is assembled from TRBV11-2 and TRBJ1-4; the D gene is perhaps TRBD1, from 5 matching bases. This material consisted of peripheral blood, taken at surgery. The CDR3 region reads CASSFDMGGPWEKLFF. In nucleotide form, the sequence is TGTGCCAGCAGCTTCGATATGGGGGGTCCGTGGGAAAAACTGTTTTTT.